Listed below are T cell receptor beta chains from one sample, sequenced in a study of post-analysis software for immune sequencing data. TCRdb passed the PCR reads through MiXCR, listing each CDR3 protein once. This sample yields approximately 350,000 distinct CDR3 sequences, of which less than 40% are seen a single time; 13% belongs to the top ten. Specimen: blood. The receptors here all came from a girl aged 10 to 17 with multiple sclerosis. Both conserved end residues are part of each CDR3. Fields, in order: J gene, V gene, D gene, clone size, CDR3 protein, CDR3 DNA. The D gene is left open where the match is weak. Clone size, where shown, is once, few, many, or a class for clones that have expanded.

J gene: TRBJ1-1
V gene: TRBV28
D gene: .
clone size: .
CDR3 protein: CASSPVFRQEAFF
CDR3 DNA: TGTGCCAGCAGCCCCGTTTTTCGACAGGAAGCTTTCTTT

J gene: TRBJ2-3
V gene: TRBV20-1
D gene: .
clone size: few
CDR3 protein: CSAMKGDTQYF
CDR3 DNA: TGCAGTGCCATGAAAGGAGATACGCAGTATTTT

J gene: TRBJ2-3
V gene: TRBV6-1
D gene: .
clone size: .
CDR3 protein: CASTAHQYSSTDTQYF
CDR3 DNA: TGTGCCAGCACCGCCCACCAGTATTCTAGCACAGATACGCAGTATTTT

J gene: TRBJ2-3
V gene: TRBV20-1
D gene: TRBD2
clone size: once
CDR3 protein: CSARRAGGSTDTQYF
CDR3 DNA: TGCAGTGCTAGAAGGGCGGGGGGGAGCACAGATACGCAGTATTTT

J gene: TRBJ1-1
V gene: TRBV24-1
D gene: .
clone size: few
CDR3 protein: CATSEVEGQGILNTEAFF
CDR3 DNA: TGTGCCACCAGTGAGGTTGAGGGGCAGGGGATACTGAACACTGAAGCTTTCTTT

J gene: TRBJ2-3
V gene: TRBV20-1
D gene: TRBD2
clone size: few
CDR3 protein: CSASQKRGLTDTQYF
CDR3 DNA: TGCAGTGCTAGCCAGAAGCGGGGGCTCACAGATACGCAGTATTTT

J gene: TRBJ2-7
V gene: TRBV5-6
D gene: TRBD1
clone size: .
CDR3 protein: CASSWGQGGTEQYF
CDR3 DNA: TGTGCCAGCAGCTGGGGACAGGGAGGGACCGAGCAGTACTTC

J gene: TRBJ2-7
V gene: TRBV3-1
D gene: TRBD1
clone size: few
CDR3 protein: CASSPSFGTGDSYEQYF
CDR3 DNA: TGTGCCAGCAGCCCTTCCTTTGGGACAGGGGACTCCTACGAGCAGTACTTC

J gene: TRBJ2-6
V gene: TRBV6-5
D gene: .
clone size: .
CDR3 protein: CASSNQGYSGANVLTF
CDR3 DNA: TGTGCCAGCAGTAACCAGGGTTACTCTGGGGCCAACGTCCTGACTTTC

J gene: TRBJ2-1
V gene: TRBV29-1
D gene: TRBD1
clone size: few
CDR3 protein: CSAAQGAGYNEQFF
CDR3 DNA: TGCAGCGCTGCACAGGGGGCCGGGTACAATGAGCAGTTCTTC

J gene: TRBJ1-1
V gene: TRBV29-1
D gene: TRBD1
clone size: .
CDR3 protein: CSVEVPRDRAIEAFF
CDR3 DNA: TGCAGCGTTGAAGTACCCCGGGACAGGGCGATTGAAGCTTTCTTT

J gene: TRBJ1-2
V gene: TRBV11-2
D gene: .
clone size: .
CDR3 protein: CASSFTQTVETGANGYTF
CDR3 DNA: TGTGCCAGCAGCTTCACGCAGACAGTGGAGACGGGCGCGAATGGCTACACCTTC

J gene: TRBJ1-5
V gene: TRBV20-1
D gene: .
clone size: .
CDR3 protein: CSARLGGKGDQPQHF
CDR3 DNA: TGCAGTGCTAGATTAGGGGGAAAGGGGGATCAGCCCCAGCATTTT

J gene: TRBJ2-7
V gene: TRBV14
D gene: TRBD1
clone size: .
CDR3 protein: CASSQELGQELSYEQYF
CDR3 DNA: TGTGCCAGCAGCCAAGAGTTGGGACAGGAGCTATCCTACGAGCAGTACTTC

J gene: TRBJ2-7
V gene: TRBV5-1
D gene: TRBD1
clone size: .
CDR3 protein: CASSPKGTGPWYEQYF
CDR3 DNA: TGCGCCAGCAGCCCGAAGGGGACAGGCCCTTGGTACGAGCAGTACTTC

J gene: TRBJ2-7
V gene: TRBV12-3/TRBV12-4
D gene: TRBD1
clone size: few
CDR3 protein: CASSSPGQGGKRAYEQYF
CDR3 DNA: TGTGCCAGCAGTTCACCGGGACAGGGGGGTAAGAGGGCCTACGAGCAGTACTTC

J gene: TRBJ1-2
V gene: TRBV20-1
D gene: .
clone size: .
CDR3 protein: CSAREGASGYTF
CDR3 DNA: TGCAGTGCTAGAGAGGGGGCGTCTGGCTACACCTTC

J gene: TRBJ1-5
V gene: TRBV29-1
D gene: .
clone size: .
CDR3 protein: CSVASDIPDQPQHF
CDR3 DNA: TGCAGCGTTGCCTCCGACATTCCCGATCAGCCCCAGCATTTT

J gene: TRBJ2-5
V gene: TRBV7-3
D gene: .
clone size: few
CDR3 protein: CASSLTPLSGQETQYF
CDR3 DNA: TGTGCCAGCAGCTTAACGCCACTTTCGGGACAAGAGACCCAGTACTTC

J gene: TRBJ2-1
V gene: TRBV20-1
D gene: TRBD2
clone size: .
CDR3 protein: CSAPGTSGDYNEQFF
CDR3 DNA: TGCAGTGCCCCCGGGACTAGCGGGGACTACAATGAGCAGTTCTTC

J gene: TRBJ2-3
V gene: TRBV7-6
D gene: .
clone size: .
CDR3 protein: CASSGSSADTQYF
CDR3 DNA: TGTGCCAGCTCAGGGTCCTCGGCGGATACGCAGTATTTT

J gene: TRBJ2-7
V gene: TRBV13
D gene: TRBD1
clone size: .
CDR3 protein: CASSARDRGSYEQYF
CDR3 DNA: TGTGCCAGCAGCGCCCGGGACAGGGGTTCCTACGAGCAGTACTTC

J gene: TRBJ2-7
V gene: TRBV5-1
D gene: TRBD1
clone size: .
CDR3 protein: CASSQGAGFEQYF
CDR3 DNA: TGCGCCAGCAGCCAGGGGGCAGGCTTCGAGCAGTACTTC

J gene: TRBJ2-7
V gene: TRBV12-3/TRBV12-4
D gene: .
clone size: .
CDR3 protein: CASSFGLGSYF
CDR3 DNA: .

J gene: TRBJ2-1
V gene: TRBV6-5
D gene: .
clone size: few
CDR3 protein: CASSLDRNEQFF
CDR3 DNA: TGTGCCAGCAGTTTAGACAGGAATGAGCAGTTCTTC

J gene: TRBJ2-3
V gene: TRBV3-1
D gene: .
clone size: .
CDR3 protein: CASSHSDQAYTQYF
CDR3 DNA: TGTGCCAGCAGCCACTCGGACCAGGCGTATACGCAGTATTTT

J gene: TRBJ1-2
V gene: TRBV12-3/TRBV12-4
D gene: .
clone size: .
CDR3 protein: CASSLTGFGYTF
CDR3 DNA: TGTGCCAGCAGTTTGACCGGGTTCGGCTACACCTTC

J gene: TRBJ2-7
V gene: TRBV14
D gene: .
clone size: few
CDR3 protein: CASSQISTFGEQYF
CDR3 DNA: TGTGCCAGCAGCCAAATAAGTACTTTTGGCGAGCAGTACTTC

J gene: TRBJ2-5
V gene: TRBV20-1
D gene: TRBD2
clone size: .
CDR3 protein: CSAPRTSGFGETQYF
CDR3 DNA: TGCAGTGCTCCCAGGACTAGCGGTTTCGGGGAGACCCAGTACTTC

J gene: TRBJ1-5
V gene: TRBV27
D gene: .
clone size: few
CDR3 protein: CASTTGWNQPQHF
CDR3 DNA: TGTGCCAGCACCACAGGGTGGAATCAGCCCCAGCATTTT

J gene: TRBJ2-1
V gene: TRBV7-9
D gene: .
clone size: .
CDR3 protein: CASSLDLGTEQFF
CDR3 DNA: TGTGCCAGCAGCTTAGATTTGGGGACTGAGCAGTTCTTC

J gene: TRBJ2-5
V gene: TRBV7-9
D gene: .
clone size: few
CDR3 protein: CASRPTGIGIGGETQYF
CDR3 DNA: TGTGCCAGCAGACCAACAGGGATAGGGATCGGAGGGGAGACCCAGTACTTC

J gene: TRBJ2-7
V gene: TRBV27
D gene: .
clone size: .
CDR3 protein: CASKQGGAGEQYF
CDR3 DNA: TGTGCCAGCAAGCAAGGCGGGGCTGGAGAGCAGTACTTC

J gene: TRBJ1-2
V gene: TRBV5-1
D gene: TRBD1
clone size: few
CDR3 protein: CASSFTDRVYGYTF
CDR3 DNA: TGCGCCAGCAGCTTCACCGACAGGGTCTATGGCTACACCTTC

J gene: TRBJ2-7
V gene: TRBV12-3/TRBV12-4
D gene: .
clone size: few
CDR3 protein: CASSLVGRGTGPSYEQYF
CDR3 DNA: TGTGCCAGCAGTTTAGTTGGGAGGGGGACAGGACCCTCCTACGAGCAGTACTTC

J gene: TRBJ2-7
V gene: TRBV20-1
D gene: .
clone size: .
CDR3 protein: CSAREGPGSAYEQYF
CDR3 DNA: TGCAGTGCTAGAGAGGGTCCCGGGAGCGCCTACGAGCAGTACTTC

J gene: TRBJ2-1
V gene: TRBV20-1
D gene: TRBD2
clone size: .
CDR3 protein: CSAFSGGANEQFF
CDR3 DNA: TGCAGTGCTTTTAGCGGGGGGGCCAATGAGCAGTTCTTC

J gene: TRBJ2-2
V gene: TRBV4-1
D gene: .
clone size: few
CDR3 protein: CASSQAGVGTGELFF
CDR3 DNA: TGCGCCAGCAGCCAAGCTGGGGTAGGCACCGGGGAGCTGTTTTTT

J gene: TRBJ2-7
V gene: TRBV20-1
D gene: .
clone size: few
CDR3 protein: CSARQGNYEQYF
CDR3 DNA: TGCAGTGCTAGACAGGGTAATTACGAGCAGTACTTC

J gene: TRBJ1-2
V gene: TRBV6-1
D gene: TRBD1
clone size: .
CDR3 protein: CASSEAARGQGYGYTF
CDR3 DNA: TGTGCCAGCAGTGAAGCGGCCAGGGGGCAGGGCTATGGCTACACCTTC

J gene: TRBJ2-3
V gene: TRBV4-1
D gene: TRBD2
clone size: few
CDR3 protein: CASSQEGLHTDTQYF
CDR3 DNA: TGCGCCAGCAGCCAAGAGGGACTACACACAGATACGCAGTATTTT

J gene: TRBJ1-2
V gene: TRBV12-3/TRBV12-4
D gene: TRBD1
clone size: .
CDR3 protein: CASSLEDRGYGYTF
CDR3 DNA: TGTGCCAGCAGTTTAGAGGACAGGGGGTATGGCTACACCTTC

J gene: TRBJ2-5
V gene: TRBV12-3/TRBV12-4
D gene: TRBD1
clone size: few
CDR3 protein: CASSTRTGGETQYF
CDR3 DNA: TGTGCCAGCAGTACCCGGACAGGGGGGGAGACCCAGTACTTC

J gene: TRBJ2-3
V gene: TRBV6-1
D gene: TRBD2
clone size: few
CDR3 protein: CASSRGLAGFSTSTDTQYF
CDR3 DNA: TGTGCCAGCAGCCGCGGACTAGCGGGGTTTTCCACTAGCACAGATACGCAGTATTTT